The text below deals with one TCR beta chain. Its antigen is unknown. The sample is drawn from a study of T cells in Graves' hyperthyroidism and ophthalmopathy. Study-wide findings and caveats: Separation of ophthalmopathy from stable hyperthyroidism was achieved by a 13 V-J model. In the blood, most expanded thyroid clonotypes above 0.001 appeared as well.

Reasons for excluding patients were uncontrolled infection, other autoimmune disease, pregnancy or lactation. Each diagnosis was grounded in clinical symptoms, serum thyroxine and TRAb, thyroid ultrasound, and orbital computed tomography. The germline V gene has CDR1 MDHEN and CDR2 SYDVKM. CDR3 length: 15 residues. V lost 6 bases, J lost 6 bases, and 7 bases stayed unmatched. TCR beta CDR3 regions were amplified from RNA transcripts. HTBI primers were the set used in a first-round RT-PCR of the TCR CDR3. TCRdb reanalysed the multiplex PCR reads using MiXCR and keeps one entry per CDR3 protein. The sample shows fewer than 650,000 distinct CDR3 sequences, 40% to 50% of them seen only once.

V and J are TRBV28 and TRBJ2-2; 10 bases fit TRBD2. This TCR came from an adult woman with Graves' disease, either hyperthyroidism or ophthalmopathy (not recorded which). Sequencing was carried out using peripheral blood or thyroid tissue (not recorded which). CDR3 amino acids: CASSEAGGKSGELFF. CDR3 DNA: TGTGCCAGCAGCGAAGCGGGAGGGAAATCCGGGGAGCTGTTTTTT.